A selection of T cell receptor beta chains follows, all from one sample in a study of human T cells and chemical hapten exposure. From the RACE reads, TCRdb called clonotypes with MiXCR, one entry per CDR3 protein. The table has tens of thousands of distinct CDR3 sequences, about a tenth seen once. The sample was whole blood, taken in connection with sensitization to the hapten diphenylcyclopropenone (DPC). These receptors were collected from a woman aged 50 to 60 with alopecia areata. Some clones in this sample may be carry-over from other donors' samples. The CDR3 runs from the conserved cysteine through the conserved F or W. The order of the fields is V gene, J gene, D gene, clone size, CDR3 DNA, CDR3 protein. D genes are given only for firm matches. Expanded clones get a size class; other rows say once, few or many, or leave the size out.

V: TRBV6-6
J: TRBJ2-1
D: -
size: many
DNA: TGTGCCAGCAGTCGACGGGACAAAAACAATGAGCAGTTCTTC
CDR3: CASSRRDKNNEQFF

V: TRBV7-2
J: TRBJ2-1
D: TRBD2
size: -
DNA: TGTGCCAGCAGCCGAACAAGCGGGGGGGGCGGTGAGCAGTTCTTC
CDR3: CASSRTSGGGGEQFF

V: TRBV7-9
J: TRBJ1-6
D: -
size: many
DNA: TGTGCCAGCAGCTTAGGACAGTCACCCCTCCACTTT
CDR3: CASSLGQSPLHF

V: TRBV3-1
J: TRBJ1-5
D: -
size: few
DNA: TGTGCCAGCAGCCGAGGCACAGGTGCCGCCGGTTATAGCAATCAGCCCCAGCATTTT
CDR3: CASSRGTGAAGYSNQPQHF

V: TRBV18
J: TRBJ2-1
D: TRBD2
size: few
DNA: TGTGCCAGCTCACCGGGACTAGACAGGGAGCAGTTCTTC
CDR3: CASSPGLDREQFF

V: TRBV5-6
J: TRBJ2-1
D: -
size: -
DNA: TGTGCCAGCAGCCAGGGACTCCACAATGAGCAGTTCTTC
CDR3: CASSQGLHNEQFF

V: TRBV28
J: TRBJ2-1
D: -
size: -
DNA: TGTGCCAGCACCCGGGTCTTGCCGCACAATGAGCAGTTCTTC
CDR3: CASTRVLPHNEQFF

V: TRBV3-1
J: TRBJ2-1
D: -
size: many
DNA: TGTGCCAGCAGCCCAGAAATGACCGCGACTTATCCTTCCTACAATGAGCAGTTCTTC
CDR3: CASSPEMTATYPSYNEQFF

V: TRBV14
J: TRBJ2-1
D: -
size: many
DNA: TGTGCCAGCAGCCAAGGCTCCTTTCCACTCTCCTACAATGAGCAGTTCTTC
CDR3: CASSQGSFPLSYNEQFF

V: TRBV9
J: TRBJ2-2
D: -
size: many
DNA: TGTGCCAGCAGCGTAGAGGGGTTACCCGGGGAGCTGTTTTTT
CDR3: CASSVEGLPGELFF

V: TRBV6-1
J: TRBJ1-5
D: -
size: many
DNA: TGTGCCAGCAGCGGAGAACGGGGTCAGCCCCAGCATTTT
CDR3: CASSGERGQPQHF

V: TRBV2
J: TRBJ1-5
D: -
size: many
DNA: TGTGCCAGCACACAGTATAGCAATCAGCCCCAGCATTTT
CDR3: CASTQYSNQPQHF

V: TRBV6-2/TRBV6-3
J: TRBJ2-4
D: -
size: -
DNA: TGTGCCAGCTCTTACGCAGGCTTACCAAACATTCAGTACTTC
CDR3: CASSYAGLPNIQYF

V: TRBV28
J: TRBJ1-1
D: TRBD1
size: few
DNA: TGTGCCAGCAGCGGTGGACAGGGTGTAGGAGCTTTCTTT
CDR3: CASSGGQGVGAFF

V: TRBV3-2
J: TRBJ2-1
D: -
size: few
DNA: TGTGCCAGCAGCCAACCCTCTCTGCCGGGACTAGCCCCCTACAATGAGCAGTTCTTC
CDR3: CASSQPSLPGLAPYNEQFF

V: TRBV5-1
J: TRBJ2-3
D: -
size: many
DNA: TGCGCCAGCAGCTTGGAGCTAGTGATTGATACGCAGTATTTT
CDR3: CASSLELVIDTQYF

V: TRBV5-4
J: TRBJ2-5
D: -
size: many
DNA: TGTGCCAGCAGCTTGGTGTCTATAGAGACCCAGTACTTC
CDR3: CASSLVSIETQYF

V: TRBV6-5
J: TRBJ1-5
D: -
size: -
DNA: TGTGCCAGCAGTTACTCCGTCGGAAGGCCCCAGCATTTT
CDR3: CASSYSVGRPQHF

V: TRBV5-1
J: TRBJ2-3
D: TRBD2
size: few
DNA: TGCGCCAGCTACCCAAGCCCGGGACTAGCGGGGGGACTAGCAGATACGCAGTATTTT
CDR3: CASYPSPGLAGGLADTQYF

V: TRBV9
J: TRBJ2-1
D: TRBD2
size: few
DNA: TGTGCCAGCAGCCGCAAAGGACTAGCGGGGGCCGTAACCTACAATGAGCAGTTCTTC
CDR3: CASSRKGLAGAVTYNEQFF

V: TRBV20-1
J: TRBJ2-1
D: -
size: -
DNA: TGCAGTGCTTGGAAGGACGGGCCCTCCCGATACAATGAGCAGTTCTTC
CDR3: CSAWKDGPSRYNEQFF

V: TRBV7-2
J: TRBJ2-5
D: -
size: few
DNA: TGTGCCAGCAGCTTTCTCACGGTCGCGGAGACCCAGTACTTC
CDR3: CASSFLTVAETQYF

V: TRBV28
J: TRBJ1-1
D: -
size: -
DNA: TGTGCCAGCCATTTGAACACTGAAGCTTTCTTT
CDR3: CASHLNTEAFF

V: TRBV5-1
J: TRBJ2-3
D: TRBD2
size: few
DNA: TGCGCCAGCAGCAAAGGACTAGCGGGAGTGCTAAACACAGATACGCAGTATTTT
CDR3: CASSKGLAGVLNTDTQYF

V: TRBV21-1
J: TRBJ2-1
D: -
size: -
DNA: TGTGCCAGCAGCCTAAAAGCTGGGCGGGAGGGCCCCCATGAGCAGTTCTTC
CDR3: CASSLKAGREGPHEQFF